This T cell receptor (beta chain) stems from a study of T cell repertoires in cytomegalovirus infection. Findings and caveats of the study: Dominant in the ex vivo response were TCR beta clonotypes restricted by HLA-C and specific for CMV.

The CDR3 is made up of 14 amino acids. CDR1 MNHEY and CDR2 SMNVEV come from the germline V gene (reference sequence). Trimming cost V 5 bases and J 5 bases, with 15 bases left between them. This clonotype has more than one count but fewer than ten. Its antigen is unknown. Using its own MiXCR run on the reads, TCRdb lists one record per CDR3 protein. The sample yields 650,000 to 850,000 distinct CDR3 sequences, just under 30% seen once. This receptor was obtained from a human donor in good health (CMV status not recorded). Some clones in this sample may be carry-over from other donors' samples. Sample: cultured CD8+ T cells from PBMCs, taken from culture after CMV antigen stimulation. V usage is TRBV27 and J usage is TRBJ1-2; tentatively, D is TRBD1 (6 bases). The CDR3 nucleotides are TGTGCCAGCAGTGGTGAAGGGGGTATTTATGGCTACACCTTC. Translating it yields CASSGEGGIYGYTF.